This T cell receptor (beta chain) was recovered during a study of T cell responses to AZD1222 COVID-19 vaccine. Broader study findings: Following two doses of AZD1222, Spike-specific TCR breadth and depth rose. Just a handful of AZD1222 recipients were seropositive at baseline.

Note on this clone: The antigen is not known.

The V gene's germline CDR1 is MNHEY and CDR2 SVGAGI. This CDR3 spans 14 amino acids. V lost 10 bases and J lost 5, with 18 bases in between. TCRdb's table, derived via immunoSEQ multiplex PCR, lists solely in-frame clones and lacks some. The sample carries roughly 120,000 clones, approximately 91% recorded once. Sequenced material: peripheral blood, taken on day 0 of MenACWY control vaccination. The TCR comes from an adult in good health. The rearrangement links TRBV6-5 to TRBJ1-5; D is ambiguous. CDR3 amino acids: CANKEPDTYQPQHF. The DNA of the CDR3 is TGTGCCAATAAGGAGCCAGACACTTATCAGCCCCAGCATTTT.